This T cell receptor (beta chain) appears in the sequencing data of a study of blood T cell repertoires in COVID-19 (dated by TCRdb to 2020 to 2022). Regarding the study in general: Samples covering the acute and convalescent phases of COVID-19 were provided by collaborators in the United States, Italy and Spain. HLA class I and class II types, where available, came from metadata supplied by the sample provider rather than from assay-based typing. The prospective study material was composed of cDNA or gDNA derived from T cells, B-cell-depleted T cells, or PBMCs. The repertoires were released in a freely available public database intended as a resource for research on the immune response to SARS-CoV-2. The sample metadata nearly always contained a de-identified subject ID, COVID-19 status, age in years and sex. Subjects who had been exposed to COVID-19, were actively infected with it, or had recovered from it provided the deeply sampled blood TCRbeta repertoires that made up the dataset. Samples came from the ongoing ImmuneRACE study (first 160 participants) plus 1,254 subjects from 6 global collaborators. The paper as a whole reports these results and caveats: Clinical and demographic metadata were provided uncurated, with the amount varying by source and participant.

The immunoSEQ Assay, a bias-controlled multiplex PCR, was used to amplify TCRbeta CDR3 regions from genomic DNA. The source study handled its data this way. Nucleated cell counts per sample were estimated from amplification of reference gene primers within the assay. To quantify the absolute abundance of each unique TCRbeta CDR3 rearrangement, sequence reads were collapsed and filtered. Productive Simpson clonality was computed per sample as the square root of Simpson's diversity index over productive rearrangements. Here the immuneACCESS table is served through TCRdb, limited to in-frame sequences with V and J called. Missing clones are a known gap in these copies; in checked studies unresolved V genes cover under half, and the rest lacks a known reason. V, J and clone size reflect that table, while D and trimming were determined from the DNA. In all, the sample holds about 43,000 clones, and more than 65% of those were seen once. More than 20% of the sample comes from the top ten.

For this chain, trimming is 1 base at the V end and 4 bases at the J end, and the number of junction bases without a gene match is 3. Counted from cysteine to phenylalanine, this CDR3 has 14 amino acids. Just CDR3 DNA is preserved here, 42 bases in frame from base 1. The germline V gene yields SGDLS for CDR1 and YYNGEE for CDR2. Each collaborating institution followed its own protocols to collect whole blood in K2EDTA tubes. For TCRbeta analysis, collaborators shipped samples in one of three forms: frozen whole blood, isolated PBMCs, or DNA extracted from either of those sample types. About this clone itself: Its antigen has not been determined. Base qualities are missing; no much larger clone stands one base away.

The sequence came from a woman aged 55 to 70 with acute or convalescent COVID-19. The sample was peripheral blood. The V and J segments used are TRBV9 and TRBJ2-7; TRBD2 matches 9 bases in the middle. The DNA sequence is given as TGTGCCAGCAGCGTAAGCCTAGCGGGATACGAGCAGTACTTC. Its product reads: CASSVSLAGYEQYF.